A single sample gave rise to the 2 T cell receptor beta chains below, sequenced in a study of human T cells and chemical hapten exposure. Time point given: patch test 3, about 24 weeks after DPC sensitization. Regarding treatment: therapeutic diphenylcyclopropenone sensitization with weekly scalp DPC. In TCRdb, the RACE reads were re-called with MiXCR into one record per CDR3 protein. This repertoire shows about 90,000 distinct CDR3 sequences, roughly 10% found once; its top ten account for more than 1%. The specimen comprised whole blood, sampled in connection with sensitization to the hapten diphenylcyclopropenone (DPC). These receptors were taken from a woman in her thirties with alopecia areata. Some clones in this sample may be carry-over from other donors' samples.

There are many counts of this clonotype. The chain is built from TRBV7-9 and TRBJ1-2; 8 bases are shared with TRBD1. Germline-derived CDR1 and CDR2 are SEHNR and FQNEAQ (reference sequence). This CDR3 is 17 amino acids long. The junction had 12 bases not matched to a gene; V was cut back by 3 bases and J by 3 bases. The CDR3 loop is CASSFPARGHLDYGYTF. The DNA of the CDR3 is TGTGCCAGCAGCTTCCCCGCCAGGGGGCACTTGGACTATGGCTACACCTTC.

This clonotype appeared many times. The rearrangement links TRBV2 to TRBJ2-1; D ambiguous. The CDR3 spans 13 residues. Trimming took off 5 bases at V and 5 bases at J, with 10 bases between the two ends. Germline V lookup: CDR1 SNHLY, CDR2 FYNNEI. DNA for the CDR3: TGTGCCAGCAGTTCCTTACTCAACAATGAGCAGTTCTTC. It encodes CASSSLLNNEQFF.